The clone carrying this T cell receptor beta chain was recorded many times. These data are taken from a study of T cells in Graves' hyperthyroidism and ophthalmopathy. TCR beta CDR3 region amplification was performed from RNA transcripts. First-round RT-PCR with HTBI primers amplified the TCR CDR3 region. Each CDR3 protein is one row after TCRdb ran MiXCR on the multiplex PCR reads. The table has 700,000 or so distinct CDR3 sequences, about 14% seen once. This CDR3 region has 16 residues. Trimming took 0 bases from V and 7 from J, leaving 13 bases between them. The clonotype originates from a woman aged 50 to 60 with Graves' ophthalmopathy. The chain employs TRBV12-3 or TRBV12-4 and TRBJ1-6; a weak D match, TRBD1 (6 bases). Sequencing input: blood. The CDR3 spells CASSLAHGGRNSPLHF. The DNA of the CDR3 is TGTGCCAGCAGTTTAGCGCACGGGGGGCGGAATTCACCCCTCCACTTT.